The rows below give T cell receptor beta chains drawn from one sample of a study of blood T cell repertoires in COVID-19. Clones were sequenced by immunoSEQ multiplex PCR, and TCRdb holds only the in-frame ones, with some missing. The sample comprises roughly 380,000 clones, approximately 90% of which are singletons, and roughly 1.5% rests with the top ten. Sequencing was done on a sample of peripheral blood. These TCRs come from a woman aged 40 to 50 with COVID-19, enrolled during active disease. CDR3s include the opening cysteine and the closing phenylalanine or tryptophan. Size values are once, few and many counts, or a class for expanded clones, and some rows have none.

CDR3aa	v_gene	j_gene	abundance
CSASETSGSLETQYF	TRBV20-1	TRBJ2-5	-
CASSQDRARNTEAFF	TRBV3-1/TRBV3-2	TRBJ1-1	-
CASYSPHGQGPGGYTF	TRBV27	TRBJ1-2	-
CASSIQGAGQSGANVLTF	TRBV19	TRBJ2-6	-
CASTRGGTTDTQYF	TRBV5-4	TRBJ2-3	-
CAWSVGTGSGANVLTF	TRBV30	TRBJ2-6	-
CASSPPGQKETQYF	TRBV18	TRBJ2-5	few
CASSLAGGPNEQFF	TRBV7-2	TRBJ2-1	-
CASSILESGNTIYF	TRBV19	TRBJ1-3	-
CASSKPSSGGRYEQYF	TRBV21-1	TRBJ2-7	-
CASSFDSLGEQYF	TRBV2	TRBJ2-7	once
CASSPDRDYGYTF	TRBV6-2/TRBV6-3	TRBJ1-2	-
CASSISGTGLHQFF	TRBV19	TRBJ2-1	-
CASSSLAGAYEQYF	TRBV7-9	TRBJ2-7	-
CASSPRQGAYEQYF	TRBV4-3	TRBJ2-7	-
CASSRNRGQGNQPQHF	TRBV5-6	TRBJ1-5	-
CASSYSTVYEQYF	TRBV6-5	TRBJ2-7	-
CASSLTGRGFYGYTF	TRBV27	TRBJ1-2	-
CASSPDRVALLHEQYF	TRBV11-1	TRBJ2-7	-
CSASDDPREQYF	TRBV20-1	TRBJ2-7	-
CASSVKGGVYSPLHF	TRBV9	TRBJ1-6	-
CASSGQGKRANQPQHF	TRBV6-1	TRBJ1-5	-
CASSLYGGSIAKGRNEQFF	TRBV7-9	TRBJ2-1	-
CASSFPGLATNEQFF	TRBV5-1	TRBJ2-1	-
CAWSVKGQGSNYGYTF	TRBV30	TRBJ1-2	once
CASSLSKTGVTQYF	TRBV7-3	TRBJ2-3	once
CASSLPGQALATLHF	TRBV5-6	TRBJ1-6	-
CASSVLTSGRAPDTQYF	TRBV19	TRBJ2-3	-
CASRGGQGDTNTEAFF	TRBV27	TRBJ1-1	-
CASSPRVGDTQYF	TRBV28	TRBJ2-3	-
CASTPPRGHLGTEAFF	TRBV19	TRBJ1-1	-
CASSPQGDASYEQYF	TRBV6-5	TRBJ2-7	few
CASSVLAGAYEQYF	TRBV19	TRBJ2-7	-
CASSLGHRSYEQYF	TRBV7-2	TRBJ2-7	-
CASSPVPPSTGELFF	TRBV28	TRBJ2-2	-
CASSPTGVYDEKLFF	TRBV3-1/TRBV3-2	TRBJ1-4	-
CASSEGRDRQAINQPQHF	TRBV6-1	TRBJ1-5	-
CASSLPYLGHEQFF	TRBV4-2	TRBJ2-1	-
CASSSSGVGARNEQYF	TRBV5-1	TRBJ2-7	-
CASSQPIAGGQETQYF	TRBV4-1	TRBJ2-5	-
CASSFETVTLTDTQYF	TRBV7-9	TRBJ2-3	-
CASSVDSRYGYTF	TRBV2	TRBJ1-2	-